This T cell receptor beta chain was identified during a study of shared clonotypes between healthy human individuals. Overall study: There were three CD4 naive, three CD4 memory, two CD8 naive and one CD8 memory plates per donor. Study conclusions and caveats: Roughly 5.3% of naive CD4 clonotypes were common to a few donors. Genetic and exposure-history diversity was limited by the few donors. Estimated clonotype richness was generally higher in naive than memory subsets.

The CDR3 has 17 residues. V lost 3 bases to trimming and J lost 0 bases; unmatched junction nucleotides: 9. Germline CDR1 reads SGHRS; CDR2 reads YFSETQ. Assay: immunoSEQ multiplex PCR; the TCRdb copy retains only in-frame clones and omits some. The table lists 2.3 million or so clones, approximately 95% of them singletons. Turning to this clone: Its cognate antigen is unknown.

Sequencing used naive CD4+ T cells from PBMCs. The subset was: CD45RA+ positively selected. This chain connects TRBV5-1 to TRBJ1-1; 9 bases match TRBD1. The sequence was collected from a man between 18 and 29 years old in good health. Some clones in this sample may be carry-over from other donors' samples. The CDR3 DNA is TGCGCCAGCAGCTCCGACAGGGGGAATCCCATGAACACTGAAGCTTTCTTT. This codes for CASSSDRGNPMNTEAFF.